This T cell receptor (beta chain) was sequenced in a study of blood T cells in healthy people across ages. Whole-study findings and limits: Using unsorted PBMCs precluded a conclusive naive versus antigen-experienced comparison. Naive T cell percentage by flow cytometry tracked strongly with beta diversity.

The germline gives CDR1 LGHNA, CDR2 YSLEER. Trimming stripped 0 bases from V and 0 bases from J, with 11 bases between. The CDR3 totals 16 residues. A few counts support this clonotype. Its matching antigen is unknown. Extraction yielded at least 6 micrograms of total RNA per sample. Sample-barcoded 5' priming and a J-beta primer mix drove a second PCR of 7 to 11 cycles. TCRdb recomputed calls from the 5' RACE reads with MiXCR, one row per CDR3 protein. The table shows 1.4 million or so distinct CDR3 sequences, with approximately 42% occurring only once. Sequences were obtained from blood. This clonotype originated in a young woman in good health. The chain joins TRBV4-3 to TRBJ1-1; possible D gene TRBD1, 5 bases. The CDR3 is CASSQERDALNTEAFF. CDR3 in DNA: TGCGCCAGCAGCCAAGAGCGGGACGCATTGAACACTGAAGCTTTCTTT.